This T cell receptor (beta chain) stems from a study of CD8 T cells in ankylosing spondylitis. TCRdb reanalysed the 5' RACE reads using MiXCR and keeps one entry per CDR3 protein. The sample lists 200,000 to 300,000 distinct CDR3 sequences; over 9.5% were seen once. This CDR3 has 15 residues. Germline assignment: CDR1 MNHEY and CDR2 SVGAGI. Trimming pared 0 bases from V and 6 bases from J, leaving 11 bases between. This clonotype was counted between two and nine times. This sequence was found in a male donor with ankylosing spondylitis or in good health (not recorded which). The sequenced sample consisted of blood, either unsorted or a sorted T cell fraction (not recorded which). The gene calls are TRBV6-5 and TRBJ2-2; D uncertain. CDR3 DNA: TGTGCCAGCAGTTACTCGACGGTAAAGGCCGGGGAGCTGTTTTTT. Encoded protein: CASSYSTVKAGELFF.